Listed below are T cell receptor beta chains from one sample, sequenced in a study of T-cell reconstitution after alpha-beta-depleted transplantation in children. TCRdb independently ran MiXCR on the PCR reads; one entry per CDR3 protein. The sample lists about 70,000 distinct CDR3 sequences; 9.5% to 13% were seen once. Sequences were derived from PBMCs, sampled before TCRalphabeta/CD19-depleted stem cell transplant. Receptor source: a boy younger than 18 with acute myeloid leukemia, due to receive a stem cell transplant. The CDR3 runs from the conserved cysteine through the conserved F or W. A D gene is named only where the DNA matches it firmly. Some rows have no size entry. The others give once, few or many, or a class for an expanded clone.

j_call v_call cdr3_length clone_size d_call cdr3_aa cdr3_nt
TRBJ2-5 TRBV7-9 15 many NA CASSFGRLALETQYF TGTGCCAGCAGCTTCGGACGGCTAGCGTTGGAGACCCAGTACTTC
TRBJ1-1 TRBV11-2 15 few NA CASSFTNEKNTEAFF TGTGCCAGCAGCTTTACGAACGAAAAGAACACTGAAGCTTTCTTT
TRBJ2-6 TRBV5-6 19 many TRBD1 CASSPRDGTGESGANVLTF TGTGCCAGCAGCCCCCGTGATGGGACAGGGGAGTCTGGGGCCAACGTCCTGACTTTC
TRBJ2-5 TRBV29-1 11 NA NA CSAPGQETQYF TGCAGCGCTCCAGGACAAGAGACCCAGTACTTC
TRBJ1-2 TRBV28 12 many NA CASSLNKLGYTF TGTGCCAGCAGTTTAAACAAACTCGGCTACACCTTC
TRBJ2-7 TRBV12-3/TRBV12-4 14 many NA CASTVRATRGEQYF TGTGCCAGCACCGTCCGGGCGACGCGGGGCGAGCAGTACTTC
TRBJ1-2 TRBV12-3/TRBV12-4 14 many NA CASSPTGTAGGYTF TGTGCCAGCAGCCCTACCGGGACCGCGGGGGGCTACACCTTC
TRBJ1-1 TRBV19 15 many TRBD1 CASSMGTGIYTEAFF TGTGCCAGTAGTATGGGGACAGGGATTTACACTGAAGCTTTCTTT
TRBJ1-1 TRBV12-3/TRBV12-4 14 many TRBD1 CASSLRQGGTEAFF TGTGCCAGCAGTTTGAGACAGGGTGGGACTGAAGCTTTCTTT
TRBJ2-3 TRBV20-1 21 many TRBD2 CSARDPLGKRGGRWSTDTQYF TGCAGTGCTAGAGACCCCCTGGGAAAGCGGGGGGGCCGGTGGAGCACAGATACGCAGTATTTT
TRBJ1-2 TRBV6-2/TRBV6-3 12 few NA CASSPLLGGYTF TGTGCCAGCAGTCCCCTCTTGGGCGGCTACACCTTC
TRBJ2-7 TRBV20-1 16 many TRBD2 CSARELSGAGGYEQYF TGCAGTGCTAGGGAATTAAGCGGGGCCGGTGGCTACGAGCAGTACTTC
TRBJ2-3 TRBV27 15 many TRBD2 CASSPVAGSRDTQYF TGTGCCAGCAGTCCAGTAGCGGGGAGCAGAGATACGCAGTATTTT
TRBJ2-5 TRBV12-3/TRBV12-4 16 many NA CASALRAGPLQETQYF TGTGCCAGCGCCCTCAGGGCGGGACCGCTTCAAGAGACCCAGTACTTC
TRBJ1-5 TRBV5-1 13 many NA CASSLGWNEPQHF TGCGCCAGCAGCTTGGGGTGGAACGAGCCCCAGCATTTT
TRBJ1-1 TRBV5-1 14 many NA CASSPGASNTEAFF TGCGCCAGCAGCCCCGGGGCGTCTAACACTGAAGCTTTCTTT
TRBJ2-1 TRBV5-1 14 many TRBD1 CASSLGTGYNEQFF TGCGCCAGCAGCTTGGGGACAGGCTACAATGAGCAGTTCTTC
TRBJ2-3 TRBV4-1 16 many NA CASSQDYGGMVDTQYF TGCGCCAGCAGCCAAGATTACGGAGGTATGGTGGATACGCAGTATTTT
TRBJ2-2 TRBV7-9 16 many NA CASSFGGALNTGELFF TGTGCCAGCAGCTTTGGGGGGGCGCTTAACACCGGGGAGCTGTTTTTT
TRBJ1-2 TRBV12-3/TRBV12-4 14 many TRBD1 CASSLGTGSYGYTF TGTGCCAGCAGTTTGGGGACAGGGTCCTATGGCTACACCTTC
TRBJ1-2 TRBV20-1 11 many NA CSAQDSYGYTF TGCAGTGCTCAGGACAGCTATGGCTACACCTTC
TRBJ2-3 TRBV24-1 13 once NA CATSEGGTDTQYF TGTGCCACCAGTGAAGGGGGCACAGATACGCAGTATTTT
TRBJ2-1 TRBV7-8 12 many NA CASRAASDEQFF TGTGCCAGCAGAGCTGCTAGCGATGAGCAGTTCTTC
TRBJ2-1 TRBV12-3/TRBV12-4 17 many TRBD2 CASSRRTSGDSYNEQFF TGTGCCAGCAGTCGTCGGACTAGCGGGGACTCCTACAATGAGCAGTTCTTC
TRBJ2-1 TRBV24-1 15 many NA CATSARSRSYNEQFF TGTGCCACCAGTGCGAGGAGTAGGTCCTACAATGAGCAGTTCTTC
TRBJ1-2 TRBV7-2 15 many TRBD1 CASSFIPGQDYGYTF TGTGCCAGCAGCTTCATCCCGGGACAGGACTATGGCTACACCTTC
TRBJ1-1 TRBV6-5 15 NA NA CASSYSRTASTEAFF TGTGCCAGCAGTTACTCCAGGACAGCGAGCACTGAAGCTTTCTTT
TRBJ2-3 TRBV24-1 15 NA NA CATSAPRGLVNTQYF TGTGCCACCAGTGCCCCAAGAGGGCTGGTGAATACGCAGTATTTT
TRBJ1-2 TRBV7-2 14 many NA CASSLWGAFYGYTF TGTGCCAGCAGCCTCTGGGGCGCGTTTTATGGCTACACCTTC
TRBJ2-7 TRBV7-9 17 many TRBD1 CASSLKLGQGPPYEQYF TGTGCCAGCAGCCTAAAGCTAGGACAGGGCCCCCCCTACGAGCAGTACTTC
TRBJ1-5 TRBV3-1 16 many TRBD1 CASSQVGGRGNQPQHF TGTGCCAGCAGCCAAGTAGGGGGCCGGGGCAATCAGCCCCAGCATTTT
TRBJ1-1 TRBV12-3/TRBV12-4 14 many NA CASSFRGGRDQPFF TGTGCCAGCAGTTTTAGGGGGGGGAGGGACCAACCTTTCTTT
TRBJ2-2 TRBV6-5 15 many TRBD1 CASSRDRGSTGELFF TGTGCCAGCAGTCGCGACAGGGGAAGCACCGGGGAGCTGTTTTTT
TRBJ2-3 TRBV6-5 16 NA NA CASSYSPGPGTDTQYF TGTGCCAGCAGTTACTCGCCGGGGCCGGGCACAGATACGCAGTATTTT
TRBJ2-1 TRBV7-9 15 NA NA CASSSRGLADNEQFF TGTGCCAGCAGCTCCAGGGGTCTAGCGGACAATGAGCAGTTCTTC
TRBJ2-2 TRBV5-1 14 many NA CASRGTYGTGELFF TGCGCCAGCAGGGGGACCTACGGCACCGGGGAGCTGTTTTTT
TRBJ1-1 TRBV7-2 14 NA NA CASSSLLRNTEAFF TGTGCCAGCAGCTCACTCCTCCGGAACACTGAAGCTTTCTTT
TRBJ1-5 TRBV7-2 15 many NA CASTRQFGGNQPQHF TGTGCCAGCACCAGACAGTTCGGTGGCAATCAGCCCCAGCATTTT
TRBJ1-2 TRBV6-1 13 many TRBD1 CASRNGQGRGYTF TGTGCCAGCAGAAATGGACAGGGGCGAGGCTACACCTTC
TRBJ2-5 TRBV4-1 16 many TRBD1 CASSHEEQGARETQYF TGCGCCAGCAGCCACGAAGAACAGGGGGCGCGAGAGACCCAGTACTTC
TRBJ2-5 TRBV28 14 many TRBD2 CASRVAGGQETQYF TGTGCCAGCAGAGTAGCGGGGGGACAAGAGACCCAGTACTTC
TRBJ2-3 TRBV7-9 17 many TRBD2 CASSSETSGRGTDTQYF TGTGCCAGCAGCTCCGAGACTAGCGGGAGAGGCACAGATACGCAGTATTTT
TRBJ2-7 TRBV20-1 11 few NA CSAGKTLEQYF TGCAGTGCTGGGAAGACGTTGGAGCAGTACTTC
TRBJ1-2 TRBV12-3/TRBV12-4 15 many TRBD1 CASSLQGAPNYGYTF TGTGCCAGCAGCCTACAGGGGGCGCCTAACTATGGCTACACCTTC
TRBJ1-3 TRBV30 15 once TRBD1 CAWNVGTGSGNTIYF TGTGCCTGGAACGTCGGGACAGGTTCTGGAAACACCATATATTTT
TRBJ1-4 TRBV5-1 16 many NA CASSLDPRTTNEKLFF TGCGCCAGCAGCTTGGACCCGCGAACAACTAATGAAAAACTGTTTTTT
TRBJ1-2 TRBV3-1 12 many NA CASSQLNYGYTF TGTGCCAGCAGCCAATTAAACTATGGCTACACCTTC
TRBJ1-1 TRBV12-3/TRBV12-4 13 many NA CASSLDYRTEAFF TGTGCCAGCAGTCTCGATTATAGGACTGAAGCTTTCTTT
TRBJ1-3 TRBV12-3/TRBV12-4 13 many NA CASSLAPGNTIYF TGTGCCAGCAGTTTAGCCCCTGGAAACACCATATATTTT
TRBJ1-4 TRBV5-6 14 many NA CASSLVRQEGKLFF TGTGCCAGCAGCTTGGTTAGGCAGGAAGGAAAACTGTTTTTT
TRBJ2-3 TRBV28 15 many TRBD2 CASSLPGGSTDTQYF TGTGCCAGCAGTTTACCGGGGGGTAGCACAGATACGCAGTATTTT